A single T cell receptor (beta chain) is shown here with its context. Original handling: Cell counts per sample came from amplifying reference gene primers. The table came from immunoSEQ multiplex PCR; TCRdb's copy has only in-frame clones and leaves some out. The DNA gave D and trimming, while V, J and clone size come from that table. The data contain hundreds of thousands of clones, 70% to 85% of them singletons. The record originates from a study of blood T cell repertoires in COVID-19. With 5 bases clipped from V and 5 bases from J, the junction kept 11 bases outside the gene matches. Germline lookup yields CDR1 PRHDT and CDR2 FYEKMQ (reference sequence). There are 16 residues in the CDR3.

Sequences were obtained from peripheral blood. The receptor comes from a woman between 40 and 50 years old with active or convalescent COVID-19. The chain links TRBV13 to TRBJ2-5, with TRBD1 matching 10 bases. The CDR3 reads CASSPRDRGLLETQYF. CDR3 nucleotides: TGTGCCAGCAGCCCGAGAGACAGGGGGCTACTGGAGACCCAGTACTTC.